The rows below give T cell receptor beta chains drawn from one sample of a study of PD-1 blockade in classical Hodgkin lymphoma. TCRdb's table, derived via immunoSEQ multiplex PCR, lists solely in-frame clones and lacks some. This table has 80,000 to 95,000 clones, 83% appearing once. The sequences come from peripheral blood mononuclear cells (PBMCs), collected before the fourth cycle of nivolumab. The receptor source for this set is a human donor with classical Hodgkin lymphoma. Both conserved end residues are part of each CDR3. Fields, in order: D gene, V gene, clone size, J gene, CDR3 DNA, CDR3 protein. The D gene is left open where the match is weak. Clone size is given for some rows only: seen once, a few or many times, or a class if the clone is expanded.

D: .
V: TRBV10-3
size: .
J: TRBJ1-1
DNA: TGTGCCATCAGTGAGGCAGGCGGTGAAGCTTTCTTT
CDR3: CAISEAGGEAFF

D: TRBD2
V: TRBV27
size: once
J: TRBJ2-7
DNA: TGTGCCAGCAGTTTATCGGCGGGAGGGCCCTGGGAGCAGTACTTC
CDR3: CASSLSAGGPWEQYF

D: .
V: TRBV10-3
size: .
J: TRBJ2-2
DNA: TGTGCCATCAGTACAGGAATTGGCAGGGAGCTGTTTTTT
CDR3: CAISTGIGRELFF

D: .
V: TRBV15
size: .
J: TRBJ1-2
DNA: TGTGCCACCAGTACCGACAGCTATGGCTACACCTTC
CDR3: CATSTDSYGYTF

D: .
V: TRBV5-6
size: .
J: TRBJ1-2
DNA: TGTGCCAGCAGACTGATCGGGTTCGGGGCCGATTCTATCTATGGCTACACCTTC
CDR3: CASRLIGFGADSIYGYTF

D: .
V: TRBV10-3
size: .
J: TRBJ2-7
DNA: TGTGCCATCAGTGAGTTTGGCCTCTCGGGCCACGAGCAGTACTTC
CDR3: CAISEFGLSGHEQYF

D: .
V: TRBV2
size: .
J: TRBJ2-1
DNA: TGTGCCAGCAAAGTGGGCCCGCCCAATGAGCAGTTCTTC
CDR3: CASKVGPPNEQFF

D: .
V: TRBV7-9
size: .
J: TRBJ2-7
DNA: TGTGCCAGCAGCTTAGTGGGGGCTATCTACGAGCAGTACTTC
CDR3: CASSLVGAIYEQYF

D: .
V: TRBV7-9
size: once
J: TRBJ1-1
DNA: TGTGCCAGCAGTCCCGGACAGAAGAACACTGAAGCTTTCTTT
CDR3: CASSPGQKNTEAFF

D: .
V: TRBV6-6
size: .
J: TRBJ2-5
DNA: TGTGCCAGCAGTTACTCGACCGGAAGATCAGAAGAGACCCAGTACTTC
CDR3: CASSYSTGRSEETQYF

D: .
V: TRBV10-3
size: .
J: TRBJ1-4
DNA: TGTGCCATCAGTGAGTCGAGAGGGACTGGAGGGAATGAAAAACTGTTTTTT
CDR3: CAISESRGTGGNEKLFF

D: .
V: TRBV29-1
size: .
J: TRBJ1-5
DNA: TGCAGCGTTGGGGACAATAATCAGCCCCAGCATTTT
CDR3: CSVGDNNQPQHF

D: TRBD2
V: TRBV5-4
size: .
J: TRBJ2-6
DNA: TGTGCCAGCAGCGTAGCGGGAGATGGGGCCAACGTCCTGACTTTC
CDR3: CASSVAGDGANVLTF

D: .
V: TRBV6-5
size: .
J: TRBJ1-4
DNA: TGTGCCAGCAGGAGGGCAACAATCAATGAAAAACTGTTTTTT
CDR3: CASRRATINEKLFF

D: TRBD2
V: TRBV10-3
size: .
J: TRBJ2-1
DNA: TGTGCCATCAGCACCGGACTAGCGGGAGCCACCGTCGATGAGCAGTTCTTC
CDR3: CAISTGLAGATVDEQFF

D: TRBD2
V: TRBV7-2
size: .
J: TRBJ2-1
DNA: TGTGCCAGCAGCCGGACTAGCGGGAGGAGCTCCTACAATGAGCAGTTCTTC
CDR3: CASSRTSGRSSYNEQFF

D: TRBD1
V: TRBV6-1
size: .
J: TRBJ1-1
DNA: TGTGCCAGCAGCGACAGGGCGGCCTTGAACACTGAAGCTTTCTTT
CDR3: CASSDRAALNTEAFF

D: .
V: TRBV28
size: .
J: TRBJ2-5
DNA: TGTGCCAGCAGTTTATCCGGGGCCCGAGAGACCCAGTACTTC
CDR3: CASSLSGARETQYF

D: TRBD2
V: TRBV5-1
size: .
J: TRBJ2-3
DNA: TGCGCCAGCAGTTTTCTCGGACTAGCGGGAACAGCGGATACGCAGTATTTT
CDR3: CASSFLGLAGTADTQYF

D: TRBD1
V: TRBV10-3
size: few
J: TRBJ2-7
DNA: TGTGCCATCAGGGACAGGGCCCACGAGCAGTACTTC
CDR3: CAIRDRAHEQYF

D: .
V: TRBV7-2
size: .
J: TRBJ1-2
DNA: TGTGCCAGCAGCGCAGCTAACTATGGCTACACCTTC
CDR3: CASSAANYGYTF

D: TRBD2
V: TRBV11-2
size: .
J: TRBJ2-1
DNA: TGTGCCAGCAGGAAGCGGGAAGCCTACAATGAGCAGTTCTTC
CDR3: CASRKREAYNEQFF

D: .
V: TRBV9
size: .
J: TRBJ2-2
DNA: TGTGCCAGCAGCGTAGCCGGGAGTACCGGGGAGCTGTTTTTT
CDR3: CASSVAGSTGELFF

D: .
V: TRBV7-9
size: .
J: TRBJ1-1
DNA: TGTGCCAGCAGCCCCTCAAAGGGAGGGAACACTGAAGCTTTCTTT
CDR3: CASSPSKGGNTEAFF

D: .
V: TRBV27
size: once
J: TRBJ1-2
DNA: TGTGCCAGCAGTTTATTGCAGGGAGGGGAGGGGATGGGGGGCTACACCTTC
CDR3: CASSLLQGGEGMGGYTF

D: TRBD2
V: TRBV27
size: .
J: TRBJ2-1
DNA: TGTGCCAGCACCCGAACTAGCGATCGGCAGTTCTTC
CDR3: CASTRTSDRQFF

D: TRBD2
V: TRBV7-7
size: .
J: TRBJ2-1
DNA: TGTGCCAGCAGCCCCGGACTAGGGGTGCTCAATGAGCAGTTCTTC
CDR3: CASSPGLGVLNEQFF

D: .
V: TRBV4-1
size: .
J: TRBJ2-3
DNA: TGCGCCAGCAGCCGTTCCAGCACAGATACGCAGTATTTT
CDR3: CASSRSSTDTQYF

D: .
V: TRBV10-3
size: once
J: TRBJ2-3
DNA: TGTGCCATCAGTGAGCTTTACTTGTTAGATACGCAGTATTTT
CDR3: CAISELYLLDTQYF

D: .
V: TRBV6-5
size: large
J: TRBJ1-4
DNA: TGTGCCAGCAGTTACGGGATTGGTGAAAAACTGTTTTTT
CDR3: CASSYGIGEKLFF

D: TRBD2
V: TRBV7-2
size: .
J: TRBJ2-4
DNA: TGTGCCAGCAGCTTCGGGACTAGCGGGAGCCCCAAAAACATTCAGTACTTC
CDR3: CASSFGTSGSPKNIQYF

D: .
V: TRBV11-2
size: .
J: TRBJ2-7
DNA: TGTGCCAGCAGCTCGGGTTCGAGCCTCTACGAGCAGTACTTC
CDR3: CASSSGSSLYEQYF

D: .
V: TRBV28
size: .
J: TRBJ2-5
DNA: TGTGCCAGCAGGACTAGAAGAGAGACCCAGTACTTC
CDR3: CASRTRRETQYF

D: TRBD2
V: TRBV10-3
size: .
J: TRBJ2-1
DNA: TGTGCCATCATGACAGGGACTAGCGGGACCAATGAGCAGTTCTTC
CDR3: CAIMTGTSGTNEQFF

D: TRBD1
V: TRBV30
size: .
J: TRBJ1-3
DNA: TGTGCCTGGAGATCGGACAGGTCTGGAAACACCATATATTTT
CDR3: CAWRSDRSGNTIYF

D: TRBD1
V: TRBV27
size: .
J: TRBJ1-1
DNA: TGTGCCAGCAGTTTAGCTCTGGACAGGATGTACACTGAAGCTTTCTTT
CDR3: CASSLALDRMYTEAFF

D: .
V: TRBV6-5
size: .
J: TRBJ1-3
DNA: TGTGCCAGCAGTTACGGAGGGAGAGCTGGAAACACCATATATTTT
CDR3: CASSYGGRAGNTIYF